This T cell receptor beta chain was identified in a study of blood T cells in healthy people across ages (dated by TCRdb to between 2014 and 2016). Background for the entire study: In model experiments, template switching captured about one uniquely barcoded TCR beta cDNA molecule for every two T cells. The study measured age-related changes in TCR beta repertoire diversity using deep sequencing normalized with unique cDNA molecular identifiers. For two donors (one aged 18 to 30 and one aged 80 or older), the study analyzed two additional independent replicas of 1 million unique cDNA reads from the same blood draw. Donors were grouped into four age groups: young (average roughly 15 years), middle-aged (around 39), aged (approximately 67) and long-lived (approximately 82). The full study reports these points: Total diversity estimates from one million sequenced T cells were considered lower bounds and underestimates. The CMV infection status of donors was not known, potentially confounding age-related changes in expanded clonotypes. Since profiling was done on bulk unsorted PBMCs, naive and antigen-experienced compartments could not be conclusively compared. Observed TCR beta diversity per million T cells fell roughly linearly with age, and a significant reduction was already apparent by age around 40. Compared with the aged group, the long-lived group had more naive CD4+ T cells, fewer expanded clones and increased TCR diversity, a pattern suggesting age selection. A strong correlation was found between observed TCR beta diversity and the percentage of naive T cells measured by flow cytometry.

The germline V gene provides CDR1 MDHEN and CDR2 SYDVKM. CDR3 length: 14 amino acids, cysteine to phenylalanine. CDR3 DNA is the only sequence kept; it has 42 bases, read in frame from the first base. Between the V and J ends, shortened by 3 bases and 5 bases respectively, the junction contains 13 bases. Turning to this clonotype: Its cognate antigen has yet to be identified. The sample holds no much larger clone one base away, and base qualities are not on file.

The donors were 40 or so Caucasian individuals from Russia, aged 6 to 90 years, who were systemically healthy. Around 10 milliliters of peripheral blood were drawn from each donor into EDTA-treated Vacutainer tubes. Ficoll-Paque density-gradient centrifugation was used to isolate PBMCs, with at least 7 million per sample. Trizol reagent was used to extract total RNA from the PBMCs, yielding at least 5 micrograms per sample. For every donor, flow cytometry on a PBMC aliquot measured the percentage of naive CD45RAhigh/CD27high T cells. Library prep was done by 5' RACE. Sequencing was carried out with an Illumina HiSeq 2500. A second PCR of about 7 to 12 cycles was run with a J-beta primer mix and a sample-barcoded 5' primer. A unique molecular identifier was introduced onto each TCR beta cDNA molecule by a template-switch 5' adaptor carrying 12 random nucleotides. At least 2.5 million CDR3-containing paired-end reads were obtained from each sample. All of the RNA was converted into first-strand cDNA using the Mint cDNA synthesis kit, with a TRBC-specific oligonucleotide serving as the primer. Following uracil-DNA glycosylase treatment, all cDNA underwent a first 18-cycle PCR with the universal primers M1SS and BC2_uni_R. As for the original processing: For normalization, 1 million high-quality reads, each with a distinct molecular identifier, were randomly selected from each sample. Instead of being binned into consensus sequences, reads with shared molecular identifiers were discarded. MiTCR, with a Q25 quality threshold and the strictest error-elimination algorithm, was used for CDR3 identification, clonotype clustering and error correction. A nonparametric unseen species model using Euler transformation provided a lower-bound estimate of total TCR beta diversity. TCRdb trimmed the raw reads at Q25, called clones with MiXCR and kept productive beta chains. Entries that share a CDR3 protein sequence are merged under the most common genes and DNA. TCRdb, not the authors, supplied the V and J calls. The sample table records hundreds of thousands of distinct CDR3 sequences; nearly 25% of these occur just once. The top ten hold around 10% of the sample.

This sample was also put to use in a study of T cells of mothers and their children. The second study also describes: Donors were nine systemically healthy Caucasian individuals: three mothers and their six children. cDNA synthesis used all of the extracted RNA, with roughly 1.5 ug of RNA in each 15 ul reaction. In the second PCR, the M1S primer added sample barcodes and 2-4 random nucleotides. Each mother yielded over 9 million TCR beta CDR3 reads and each child about 3 million reads. TCR recombination output is similarly shaped by thymic selection in related and unrelated pairs, with a minor effect exerted by inherited differences. Related mother-child pairs always showed normalized repertoire overlap that was slightly higher than in unrelated mother-child pairs, though the difference was never significant. Persistent microchimeric T cell clones were not detected, at a sensitivity of around 100 clones per million clonotypes. In the study, deep NGS was used to compare the TCR beta repertoires of mothers and children, and features distinguishing related mother-child pairs from unrelated individuals were sought. The mean age was about 37 +/- 4 years for the mothers and approximately 11 +/- 4 years for the children. After adapter ligation was performed with NEBNext reagents, the libraries were sequenced on an Illumina HiSeq 2000 with 100+100 nt paired-end reads. Mother and child libraries were prepared a month apart and sequenced in separate runs to prevent cross-contamination. For each donor, somewhere between 500,000 and 2,000,000 distinct TCR beta clonotypes were identified. Naive TCR beta clonotypes were estimated from low-frequency clonotypes matched to each donor's FACS-determined naive share, without sorting.

The sequence joins TRBV28 to TRBJ2-5, and possibly TRBD1, on 5 matching bases. Sequencing input: blood. The sequence came from a boy younger than 18 in good health. This receptor has the CDR3 CASSLGRARETQYF. Here is the DNA: TGTGCCAGCAGTTTGGGCAGGGCGAGGGAGACCCAGTACTTC. Here the CDR3 is joined to the reference TRBV28 and TRBJ2-5 genes, and the full variable domain is: DVKVTQSSRYLVKRTGEKVFLECVQDMDHENMFWYRQDPGLGLRLIYFSYDVKMKEKGDIPEGYSVSREKKERFSLILESASTNQTSMYLCASSLGRARETQYFGPGTRLLVL.